Below, 18 T cell receptor beta chains from the same sample are listed, as sequenced in a study of CD8+ T cells in alopecia areata. Once RNA had been extracted, it was reverse transcribed into cDNA to act as the sequencing template. Method: immunoSEQ multiplex PCR; TCRdb's copy keeps in-frame clones and lacks some. The table lists about 200,000 clones, more than 45% of them singletons, with over 0.4% in the top ten. The sequencing here drew on CD4+ T cells sorted from blood, taken at week 0. The origin of the receptors is a human donor with alopecia areata.

CDR3 residues: CATSREGNSPLHF. CDR3 sequence (DNA): TGTGCCACCAGCAGAGAAGGGAATTCACCCCTCCACTTT. The J gene is TRBJ1-6, the V gene TRBV15, with D unresolved. The V gene lost 0 bases and the J gene lost 7 bases, with 4 bases spanning the gap. Germline CDR1 and CDR2: LNHNV and YYDKDF (reference sequence). The CDR3 spans 13 residues.

The chain couples TRBV2 to TRBJ2-5, with 14 bases aligning to TRBD2. Germline V gene data show CDR1 as SNHLY and CDR2 as FYNNEI. The CDR3 has 17 amino acids. The trim removed 4 bases at V and 6 bases at J, leaving 10 bases unmatched. CDR3 protein: CASSAGLGTSGSKTQYF. In DNA form, the CDR3 reads TGTGCCAGCAGTGCCGGCCTCGGGACTAGCGGGAGTAAGACCCAGTACTTC.

This clone was found many times. V usage is TRBV7-6 and J usage is TRBJ1-5; 12 bases agree with TRBD1. Per germline, CDR1 SGHVS and CDR2 FNYEAQ. The V gene end was trimmed by 4 bases and the J gene end by 2 bases; junction bases not matched to a gene: 9. The CDR3 extends over 18 amino acids. Written as DNA, the CDR3 is TGTGCCAGCAGCTCCACCGGGACAGGGGGCGCGGGCAATCAGCCCCAGCATTTT. It encodes CASSSTGTGGAGNQPQHF.

The chain links TRBV9 to TRBJ1-6; D perhaps matches TRBD1 (6 bases). V gave up 3 bases and J gave up 8 bases, with 21 bases separating them. The CDR3 runs 17 residues. Germline V gene data show CDR1 as SGDLS and CDR2 as YYNGEE. The CDR3 DNA is TGTGCCAGCAGCGCCCGAAACGTATTTGGGGGCGATTCACCCCTCCACTTT. Its protein product is CASSARNVFGGDSPLHF.

This clone has just a few counts. V is TRBV5-6 and J is TRBJ2-7, with D hard to call. The germline V gene has CDR1 SGHDT and CDR2 YYEEEE. Trimming removed 1 base from V and 1 base from J, with 9 bases in between. CDR3 length: 14 amino acids. CDR3 loop: CASSLKGSSYEQYF. The CDR3 nucleotides read TGTGCCAGCAGCTTGAAAGGGTCATCCTACGAGCAGTACTTC.

The rearrangement links TRBV11-2 to TRBJ1-2; 9 bases line up with TRBD1. This CDR3 has 14 residues. CDR1 and CDR2 from the germline V gene are SGHAT and FQNNGV. The V segment lost 1 base and the J segment 8 bases; nucleotides outside the gene matches: 5. In DNA, the CDR3 is TGTGCCAGCAGCTTAGGAGGGACAGGGCGCGGCTACACCTTC. This encodes CASSLGGTGRGYTF.

This clone was seen repeatedly, ten times or more. Other DNA sequences in this specimen translate into the identical CDR3. The rearrangement joins TRBV5-1 to TRBJ1-1, with D unresolved. With 0 bases removed from V and 0 bases from J, the gap between germline ends came to 3 bases. The germline V gene has CDR1 SGHRS and CDR2 YFSETQ. The CDR3 length is 13 residues. The DNA for the CDR3 is TGCGCCAGCAGCTTGGAGGTGAACACTGAAGCTTTCTTT. Residues: CASSLEVNTEAFF. Based on the CDR3 plus reference TRBV5-1 and TRBJ1-1, the full variable domain is KAGVTQTPRYLIKTRGQQVTLSCSPISGHRSVSWYQQTPGQGLQFLFEYFSETQRNKGNFPGRFSGRQFSNSRSEMNVSTLELGDSALYLCASSLEVNTEAFFGQGTRLTVV.

The rearrangement joins TRBV7-9 to TRBJ1-1; TRBD1 might be the D (5 bases). Germline V gene lookup returns CDR1 SEHNR and CDR2 FQNEAQ (reference sequence). CDR3 length: 15 amino acids. Trimming took 2 bases from V and 2 from J, leaving 12 bases between them. CDR3 coding DNA: TGTGCCAGCAGCTTATTACGGCAGGGCAACACTGAAGCTTTCTTT. Its translation is CASSLLRQGNTEAFF. The full variable domain, completed using reference TRBV7-9 and TRBJ1-1, is DTGVSQNPRHKITKRGQNVTFRCDPISEHNRLYWYRQTLGQGPEFLTYFQNEAQLEKSRLLSDRFSAERPKGSFSTLEIQRTEQGDSAMYLCASSLLRQGNTEAFFGQGTRLTVV.

This clone came up once. The chain uses TRBV25-1 and TRBJ2-3; D gene uncertain. V lost 10 bases and J lost 1, with 15 bases in between. CDR1 and CDR2 (germline): MGHDK, SYGVNS. The CDR3 sequence is 14 residues long. As DNA, the CDR3 is TGTGCCACGGGTGGCACTCTAGGCACAGATACGCAGTATTTT. This translates into CATGGTLGTDTQYF.

The chain uses TRBV5-1 and TRBJ2-7; TRBD1 is a possible D gene (6 bases). The length of the CDR3 is 15 residues. Germline V gene data show CDR1 as SGHRS and CDR2 as YFSETQ. Trimming took 0 bases from V and 5 from J, leaving 15 bases between them. CDR3 in amino acids: CASSLETGQLNEQYF. The CDR3 bases are TGCGCCAGCAGCTTGGAAACAGGGCAGTTAAACGAGCAGTACTTC.

The chain employs TRBV30 and TRBJ1-1, with D unresolved. Germline values: CDR1 GTSNPN, CDR2 SVGIG (reference sequence). Trimming took off 3 bases at V and 4 bases at J, with 12 bases between the two ends. The CDR3 has 13 amino acids. The CDR3 spells CAWRAGWSTEAFF. The CDR3 nucleotides read TGTGCCTGGAGGGCCGGCTGGTCCACTGAAGCTTTCTTT.

The chain combines TRBV13 with TRBJ1-5; D is possibly TRBD1 (5 bases). Looked up from germline, CDR1 is PRHDT and CDR2 is FYEKMQ (reference sequence). With 0 bases removed from V and 11 bases from J, the gap between germline ends came to 8 bases. This CDR3 spans 12 amino acids. CDR3 nucleotide sequence: TGTGCCAGCAGCTTAGGCCGAGGGGCCCAGCATTTT. This codes for CASSLGRGAQHF.

This clone was seen only a few times. The chain joins TRBV11-2 to TRBJ2-5, with D unresolved. Germline V gene sequence: CDR1 SGHAT, CDR2 FQNNGV. This CDR3 region has 13 residues. Trimming shortened V by 0 bases and J by 4 bases, and 6 bases separated the two germline ends. In nucleotides, the CDR3 is TGTGCCAGCAGCTTAGATTGGGCAGAGACCCAGTACTTC. This translates into CASSLDWAETQYF. Variable domain in full (rest from reference TRBV11-2 and TRBJ2-5): EAGVAQSPRYKIIEKRQSVAFWCNPISGHATLYWYQQILGQGPKLLIQFQNNGVVDDSQLPKDRFSAERLKGVDSTLKIQPAKLEDSAVYLCASSLDWAETQYFGPGTRLLVL.

This CDR3 reads CASSLGRLNYGYTF. Written as DNA, the CDR3 is TGTGCCAGCAGTTTGGGACGGCTGAACTATGGCTACACCTTC. The chain recombines TRBV2 with TRBJ1-2; weak D call: TRBD1 (5 bases). The germline gives CDR1 SNHLY, CDR2 FYNNEI. The V and J ends lost 5 bases and 2 bases respectively, with 12 bases between them. CDR3 length: 14 amino acids.

The chain recombines TRBV30 with TRBJ1-1, with a weak D call TRBD1 (5 bases). V lost 2 bases and J 0 bases, leaving 13 bases between the germline ends. Germline V gives CDR1 GTSNPN, CDR2 SVGIG (reference sequence). The length of the CDR3 is 15 residues. CDR3 DNA sequence: TGTGCCTGGAGTTGGAGGGACCGAATGAACACTGAAGCTTTCTTT. It translates to CAWSWRDRMNTEAFF.

This clone was counted only a few times. V gene TRBV29-1 combines with J gene TRBJ1-1; TRBD1 matches at 8 bases. Germline-derived CDR1 and CDR2 are SQVTM and ANQGSEA. The CDR3 is 13 amino acids. V lost 7 bases, J lost 5 bases, and 9 bases stayed unmatched. This CDR3 reads CSAMTGEGTEAFF. In DNA form, the CDR3 reads TGCAGCGCTATGACAGGGGAGGGAACTGAAGCTTTCTTT.

This clone has more than one count but fewer than ten. This chain joins TRBV2 and TRBJ1-6; D gene unclear. Between the trimmed V and J ends, which lost 4 bases and 10 bases, there was a span of 8 bases. In germline, CDR1 is SNHLY, CDR2 FYNNEI. CDR3 length: 12 amino acids. CDR3 sequence: CASSVSGSPLHF. In DNA, the CDR3 is TGTGCCAGCAGTGTTTCGGGATCACCCCTCCACTTT.

V usage is TRBV2 and J usage is TRBJ2-2; D call uncertain. The CDR3 totals 13 residues. The germline V gene has CDR1 SNHLY and CDR2 FYNNEI. The V end lost 1 base, the J end lost 5 bases, and 5 bases lay between the germline ends. The CDR3 DNA is TGTGCCAGCAGTGAAGGGGGTACCGGGGAGCTGTTTTTT. Its protein is CASSEGGTGELFF. Complete variable domain (other parts from reference TRBV2 and TRBJ2-2): EPEVTQTPSHQVTQMGQEVILRCVPISNHLYFYWYRQILGQKVEFLVSFYNNEISEKSEIFDDQFSVERPDGSNFTLKIRSTKLEDSAMYFCASSEGGTGELFFGEGSRLTVL.